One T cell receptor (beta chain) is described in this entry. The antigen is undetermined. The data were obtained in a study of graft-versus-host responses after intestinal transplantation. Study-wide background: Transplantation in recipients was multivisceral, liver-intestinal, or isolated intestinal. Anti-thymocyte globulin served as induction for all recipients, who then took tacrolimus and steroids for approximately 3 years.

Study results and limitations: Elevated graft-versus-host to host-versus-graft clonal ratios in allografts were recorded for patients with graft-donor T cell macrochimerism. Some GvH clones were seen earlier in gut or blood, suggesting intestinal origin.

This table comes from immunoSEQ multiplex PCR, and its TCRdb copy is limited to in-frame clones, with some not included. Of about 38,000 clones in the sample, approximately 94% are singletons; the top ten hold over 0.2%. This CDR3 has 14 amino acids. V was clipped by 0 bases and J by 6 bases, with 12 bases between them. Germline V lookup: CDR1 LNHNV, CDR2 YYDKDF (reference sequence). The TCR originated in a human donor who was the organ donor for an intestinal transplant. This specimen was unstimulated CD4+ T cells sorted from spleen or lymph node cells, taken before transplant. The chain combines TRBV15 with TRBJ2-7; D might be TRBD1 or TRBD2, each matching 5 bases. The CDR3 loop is CATSRDRGRSEQYF. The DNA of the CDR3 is TGTGCCACCAGCAGAGACCGGGGCAGGAGCGAGCAGTACTTC.